A single sample gave rise to the 21 T cell receptor beta chains below, sequenced in a study of T cell responses to AZD1222 COVID-19 vaccine listed by TCRdb under 2021. The library was obtained by the immunoSEQ multiplex PCR assay. This immuneACCESS table, as held by TCRdb, lists in-frame sequences with V and J called but not all clones. Of the missing ones, under half trace to an unresolved V gene in checked studies; the others have no known cause. The sample data list over 150,000 clones, and approximately 92% of these were observed just once. The top ten hold 6.5% to 8.5% of the sample. The time point label corresponds to: baseline before first vaccination. This specimen consisted of peripheral blood, obtained on day 0 of AZD1222 vaccination. These receptors were obtained from an adult in good health.

The table lists this clone with a count of one. This chain joins TRBV9 and TRBJ1-1, with 7 bases matching TRBD1. CDR3 length equals 16 residues. The junction had 5 bases not matched to a gene; V was cut back by 0 bases and J by 0 bases. Germline CDR1 reads SGDLS; CDR2 reads YYNGEE. The CDR3 loop reads CASSVGHRGLNTEAFF. The CDR3 nucleotides are TGTGCCAGCAGCGTAGGCCACAGGGGCTTGAACACTGAAGCTTTCTTT.

The chain joins TRBV30 to TRBJ1-1; D unresolved. The V gene lost 2 bases and the J gene lost 3 bases, with 7 bases spanning the gap. This CDR3 has 12 residues. Germline CDR1 GTSNPN, CDR2 SVGIG (reference sequence). The DNA for the CDR3 is TGTGCCTGGAGTTTTCAGCACACTGAAGCTTTCTTT. This codes for CAWSFQHTEAFF.

The chain couples TRBV2 to TRBJ1-1; D gene uncertain. V was cut by 1 base and J by 1 base, with 13 bases left in between. Germline V gives CDR1 SNHLY, CDR2 FYNNEI. This CDR3 has 16 amino acids. For the CDR3, the DNA is TGTGCCAGCAGTGAAGTTGGAGAGTCCGCGAACACTGAAGCTTTCTTT. Translation: CASSEVGESANTEAFF.

This chain joins TRBV2 and TRBJ2-7; 7 positions agree with TRBD1. The trim removed 6 bases at V and 2 bases at J, leaving 7 bases unmatched. Germline CDR1 SNHLY, CDR2 FYNNEI. The CDR3 is 14 amino acids. The CDR3 coding sequence is TGTGCCAGCAGCGACAACAGGGGTACCTACGAGCAGTACTTC. Translating it yields CASSDNRGTYEQYF.

CDR3 DNA: TGTGCCAGCTCACGAGGACAGGGCAGTCTTTACGAGCAGTACGTC. This encodes CASSRGQGSLYEQYV. The chain is built from TRBV18 and TRBJ2-7; TRBD1 matches at 8 bases. The CDR3 is 15 residues long. Trimming cost V 4 bases and J 4 bases; bases outside gene matches: 9. The germline V gene has CDR1 KGHSH and CDR2 LQKENI.

V is TRBV2 and J is TRBJ1-6; 10 nucleotides match TRBD1. Germline CDR1 is SNHLY and CDR2 is FYNNEI. This CDR3 contains 14 residues. The V gene end was trimmed by 4 bases and the J gene end by 10 bases; junction bases not matched to a gene: 4. The CDR3 region is CASSGQGARSPLHF. In nucleotides, the CDR3 is TGTGCCAGCAGTGGACAGGGGGCGCGATCACCCCTCCACTTT.

The gene calls are TRBV6-5 and TRBJ2-1, with 15 bases identical to TRBD2. Unmatched junction bases numbered 4, after V lost 6 bases and J lost 13 bases. Germline loops: CDR1 MNHEY, CDR2 SVGAGI. This CDR3 comprises 13 residues. This CDR3 reads CASSLGLAGGQFF. Written as DNA, the CDR3 is TGTGCCAGCAGCTTGGGACTAGCGGGGGGTCAGTTCTTC.

The chain uses TRBV4-3 and TRBJ1-3; D gene uncertain. Between the trimmed V and J ends, which lost 0 bases and 5 bases, there was a span of 14 bases. Germline V gene lookup returns CDR1 LGHNA and CDR2 YSLEER. This CDR3 is built from 16 residues. The CDR3 nucleotides are TGCGCCAGCAGCCAAGATGAAAAGACCCCGCGAAACACCATATATTTT. Protein sequence: CASSQDEKTPRNTIYF.

This chain joins TRBV9 and TRBJ2-3, with D uncertain. V was shortened by 3 bases and J by 0 bases, with 11 bases between the two germline ends. Germline lookup yields CDR1 SGDLS and CDR2 YYNGEE. The CDR3 runs to 15 residues. CDR3 in DNA: TGTGCCAGCAGCGCCCCATCGGGTAGCACAGATACGCAGTATTTT. It codes for CASSAPSGSTDTQYF.

The chain joins TRBV6-1 to TRBJ1-2; 10 bases map to TRBD1. Germline V lookup: CDR1 MNHNS, CDR2 SASEGT. With 1 base clipped from V and 3 bases from J, the junction kept 5 bases outside the gene matches. The CDR3 runs 16 residues. The DNA of the CDR3 is TGTGCCAGCAGTGAAGGGACAGGGGGGGCCCACTATGGCTACACCTTC. It is translated as CASSEGTGGAHYGYTF.

V usage is TRBV15 and J usage is TRBJ1-6, with 9 bases identical to TRBD1. V lost 5 bases to trimming and J lost 9 bases; unmatched junction nucleotides: 8. The germline CDR1 and CDR2 sequences are LNHNV and YYDKDF (reference sequence). The CDR3 runs to 15 residues. DNA for the CDR3: TGTGCCACCAGCGGCCCGGGACAGGGAGGTTCACCCCTCCACTTT. Translation: CATSGPGQGGSPLHF. Filled out from reference TRBV15 and TRBJ1-6, the complete variable domain reads DAMVIQNPRYQVTQFGKPVTLSCSQTLNHNVMYWYQQKSSQAPKLLFHYYDKDFNNEADTPDNFQSRRPNTSFCFLDIRSPGLGDTAMYLCATSGPGQGGSPLHFGNGTRLTVT.

The gene calls are TRBV6-1 and TRBJ2-1; 9 positions agree with TRBD2. The germline V gene encodes CDR1 MNHNS and CDR2 SASEGT. The CDR3 runs to 16 residues. V lost 6 bases and J lost 4; bases outside the gene matches: 10. The CDR3 region has the DNA TGTGCCAGCAGAGAACTAGCGGGTCCCTTTTACAATGAGCAGTTCTTC. It is translated as CASRELAGPFYNEQFF.

This clone came up a few times. This chain joins TRBV27 and TRBJ1-1; the D gene is possibly TRBD1 (5 bases). This CDR3 has 15 amino acids. Trimming shortened V by 5 bases and J by 1 base, and 14 bases separated the two germline ends. The germline V gene encodes CDR1 MNHEY and CDR2 SMNVEV (reference sequence). DNA of the CDR3: TGTGCCAGCAGTGTACATCAGGGACGGAACACTGAAGCTTTCTTT. Protein sequence: CASSVHQGRNTEAFF.

The chain carries TRBV29-1 and TRBJ2-1; perhaps D is TRBD1 or TRBD2 (6 bases each). The CDR3 runs to 13 residues. V lost 7 bases and J lost 5, with 15 bases in between. Germline V lookup: CDR1 SQVTM, CDR2 ANQGSEA. The DNA of the CDR3 is TGCAGCGGGAGGGTGAACAGGGACAATGAGCAGTTCTTC. Its translation is CSGRVNRDNEQFF.

The chain joins TRBV3-1 (or the pseudogene TRBV3-2) to TRBJ2-2; D unresolved. CDR1 is LGHDT and CDR2 is YNNKEL in the germline V gene (reference sequence). The CDR3 is made up of 18 amino acids. V lost 4 bases to trimming and J lost 0 bases, with 18 bases between them. The CDR3 bases are TGTGCCAGCAGCCCCCGGTCGGTTGGGCCCTCGAACACCGGGGAGCTGTTTTTT. It specifies CASSPRSVGPSNTGELFF.

This clone has only one observation. This chain links TRBV7-3 with TRBJ1-2; no definite D call. With 3 bases removed from V and 5 bases from J, the gap between germline ends came to 16 bases. CDR3 length equals 15 residues. From germline, CDR1 is SGHTA and CDR2 FQGTGA. As DNA, the CDR3 is TGTGCCAGCAGCTTTGATCGGTTCGAGAAATATGGCTACACCTTC. Protein sequence: CASSFDRFEKYGYTF. The full variable domain, with the rest looked up from reference TRBV7-3 and TRBJ1-2, is GAGVSQTPSNKVTEKGKYVELRCDPISGHTALYWYRQSLGQGPEFLIYFQGTGAADDSGLPNDRFFAVRPEGSVSTLKIQRTERGDSAVYLCASSFDRFEKYGYTFGSGTRLTVV.

The rearrangement joins TRBV7-9 to TRBJ2-6; D call uncertain. V shed 1 base and J shed 4 bases, with 14 bases lying between them. Germline V gene data show CDR1 as SEHNR and CDR2 as FQNEAQ (reference sequence). The CDR3 loop spans 17 amino acids. CDR3 region: CASSLVSRVAGANVLTF. For the CDR3, the DNA is TGTGCCAGCAGCTTAGTTAGCCGGGTAGCCGGGGCCAACGTCCTGACTTTC.

As concerns this clone: A read error may produce the germline difference seen at one junction end. The chain has TRBV6-5 and TRBJ1-1, with 9 bases matching TRBD1. CDR3 length: 15 amino acids. Germline-derived CDR1 and CDR2 are MNHEY and SVGAGI. CDR3 region: CASSYSRQGVSEAFF. The DNA of the CDR3 is TGTGCCAGCAGCTACTCGAGACAGGGGGTCTCTGAAGCTTTCTTT.

In this sample, this clone turned up once. The rearrangement joins TRBV4-3 to TRBJ1-5; unclear D gene. There are 15 residues in the CDR3. CDR1 and CDR2 (germline): LGHNA, YSLEER. Trimming pared 1 base from V and 7 bases from J, leaving 14 bases between. CDR3 region: CASSQVPPWGQPQHF. CDR3 nucleotides: TGCGCCAGCAGCCAAGTCCCCCCTTGGGGACAGCCCCAGCATTTT.

CDR3: CASSLSGGITEAFF. The CDR3 DNA reads as TGTGCCAGCAGTTTATCTGGGGGCATCACTGAAGCTTTCTTT. The V and J genes are TRBV27 and TRBJ1-1; D is possibly TRBD1 (6 bases). CDR1 MNHEY and CDR2 SMNVEV come from the germline V gene (reference sequence). CDR3 length equals 14 residues. Trimming stripped 0 bases from V and 4 bases from J, with 9 bases between.

The gene calls are TRBV2 and TRBJ2-6; D not resolved. CDR1 is SNHLY, CDR2 FYNNEI, per germline. Trimming cost V 8 bases and J 2 bases, with 4 bases left between them. The CDR3 contains 12 residues. For the CDR3, the DNA is TGTGCCAGCCGTACTGGGGCCAACGTCCTGACTTTC. As protein: CASRTGANVLTF.